This TCR beta chain appears in the sequencing data of a study of T cell responses to AZD1222 COVID-19 vaccine. Study-wide results and limits: The number of AZD1222 recipients seropositive at baseline was only 5 to 7. As reported, nearly half of all spike-specific TCRs target variant regions that are unmutated.

The data were produced by immunoSEQ multiplex PCR, yet TCRdb's version contains in-frame clones alone and is incomplete. Among about 140,000 clones listed, 92% were seen once. Germline CDR1 reads LNHDA; CDR2 reads SQIVND (reference sequence). J lost 4 bases, V lost 8 bases, and 7 bases had no gene match. The CDR3 loop spans 14 amino acids. To note about this clone: Its specificity is not known.

The source of this sequence is an adult who received the AZD1222 COVID-19 vaccine. This chain joins TRBV19 and TRBJ1-5; the match to TRBD1 covers 8 bases. The starting material was peripheral blood, obtained 28 days after the second AZD1222 dose. The CDR3 loop reads CASLDRGQNQPQHF. The CDR3 coding sequence is TGTGCCAGTCTTGACAGGGGCCAAAATCAGCCCCAGCATTTT.